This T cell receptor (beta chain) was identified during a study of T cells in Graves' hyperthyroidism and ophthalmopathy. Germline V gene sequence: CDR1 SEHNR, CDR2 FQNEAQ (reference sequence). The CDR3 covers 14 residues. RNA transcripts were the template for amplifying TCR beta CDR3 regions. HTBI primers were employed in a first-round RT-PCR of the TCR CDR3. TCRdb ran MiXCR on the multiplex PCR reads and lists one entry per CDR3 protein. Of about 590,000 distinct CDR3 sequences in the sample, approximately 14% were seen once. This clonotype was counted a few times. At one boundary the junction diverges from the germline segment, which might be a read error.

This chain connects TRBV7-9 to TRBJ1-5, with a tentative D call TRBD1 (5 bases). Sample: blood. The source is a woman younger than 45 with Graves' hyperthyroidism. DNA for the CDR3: TGTGCCAGCAGCTTGGGGCAGTCGAATCATCCCCAGCATTTT. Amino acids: CASSLGQSNHPQHF.